This TCR beta chain was identified in a study of control samples from healthy donors and cancer patients. The table came from immunoSEQ multiplex PCR; TCRdb's copy has only in-frame clones and leaves some out. Among roughly 100,000 clones listed, roughly nine tenths were seen once. The clonotype originates from a woman aged 50 to 60 in good health. Sequencing was performed on blood.

The CDR3, as DNA: TGTGCCAGCAGCTTAGCAACAGGAGGGCCTAATGAAAAACTGTTTTTT. Encoded protein: CASSLATGGPNEKLFF. The chain joins TRBV7-8 to TRBJ1-4, with TRBD1 as a possible D gene (5 bases). The ends were cut back, 0 bases at V and 3 bases at J, with 11 bases in the middle. The CDR3 has 16 residues. The germline CDR1 and CDR2 sequences are SGHVS and FQNEAQ. Full variable domain (rest looked up from reference TRBV7-8 and TRBJ1-4): GAGVSQSPRYKVAKRGQDVALRCDPISGHVSLFWYQQALGQGPEFLTYFQNEAQLDKSGLPSDRFFAERPEGSVSTLKIQRTQQEDSAVYLCASSLATGGPNEKLFFGSGTQLSVL.